This T cell receptor beta chain originates from a study of blood T cell repertoires in COVID-19 (dated by TCRdb to the early 2020s). About the full investigation: Samples covering the acute and convalescent phases of COVID-19 were provided by collaborators in the United States, Italy and Spain. The repertoires were made available in a free public database intended to serve as a resource for research on the immune response to SARS-CoV-2. Deeply sampled blood TCRbeta repertoires from subjects exposed to, actively infected with, or recovered from COVID-19 were included in the dataset. The sample metadata nearly always contained a de-identified subject ID, COVID-19 status, age in years and sex. The material from the prospective study consisted of cDNA or gDNA derived from T cells, B-cell-depleted T cells, or PBMCs. Where HLA class I and class II types were available, the types were taken from metadata supplied by the sample provider, not from assay-based typing. The samples were drawn from the first 160 participants of the ongoing ImmuneRACE study and from under 1,500 subjects provided by 6 global collaborators.

About this clone itself: The specificity of this receptor is unknown. Per-base qualities were not stored, and no clone one base away is much larger.

General study outcomes and caveats: How much clinical and demographic metadata was included differed by source and by participant, and the metadata was provided uncurated.

V lost 5 bases and J lost 3 bases; the stretch between them is 11 bases long. From its cysteine to its phenylalanine, the CDR3 spans 14 amino acids. Only the CDR3 region is kept as DNA, spanning 42 bases read in frame from base 1. Based on the germline V gene, the CDR1 and CDR2 sequences are SGHTA and FQGNSA. Whole blood was collected in K2EDTA tubes by collaborating institutions according to the institutions' own protocols. Collaborator samples were shipped for TCRbeta analysis as frozen whole blood, isolated PBMCs, or DNA extracted from either sample type. TCRbeta CDR3 regions were amplified from genomic DNA by means of the immunoSEQ Assay, a bias-controlled multiplex PCR. Per the original workflow: Nucleated cell counts per sample were estimated from amplification of reference gene primers within the assay. To quantify the absolute abundance of each unique TCRbeta CDR3 rearrangement, sequence reads were collapsed and filtered. Productive Simpson clonality was computed per sample as the square root of Simpson's diversity index over productive rearrangements. TCRdb took this table from immuneACCESS and kept in-frame rearrangements with V and J called. Such tables lack part of the clones; where checked against another copy, unresolved V genes explain under half of the gap, and the rest is unexplained. The D gene and trimming were derived from the DNA, and the V and J assignments and clone size from that table. In all, the sample holds roughly 120,000 clones, and about 78% of those were seen once. The ten largest clones add up to around 4.7% of the sample.

Recombination joined TRBV7-2 with TRBJ1-3; the D gene is not confidently resolved. Sequences were obtained from peripheral blood. This sequence originates from a human donor in a cohort sampled during active or convalescent COVID-19. In nucleotides, the sequence is TGTGCCAGCAGCCAGAGATCGGGTGGAAACACCATATATTTT. The resulting protein is CASSQRSGGNTIYF.